The 14 T cell receptor beta chains below all came from one sample that was sequenced in a study of PD-1 blockade in classical Hodgkin lymphoma. Sequencing was performed with immunoSEQ multiplex PCR; in TCRdb, only in-frame clones are kept and a portion is missing. The data contain approximately 25,000 clones, 65% to 85% of them singletons. Brentuximab vedotin exposure varied, and every patient relapsed after autologous stem cell transplantation. Negative magnetic selection isolated CD4+ T cells from thawed PBMCs. This material consisted of CD4+ T cells from blood, taken at baseline. These receptors were obtained from a human donor with classical Hodgkin lymphoma.

The gene calls are TRBV5-4 and TRBJ2-1; D is possibly TRBD1 or TRBD2 (7 bases each). Germline V lookup: CDR1 SGHNT, CDR2 YYREEE (reference sequence). V lost 4 bases, J lost 10 bases, and 21 bases lay in between. There are 15 residues in the CDR3. The CDR3 bases are TGTGCCAGCAGCCAAGACCAGGGGGGGGGCCTAGAGCAGTTCTTC. Translation: CASSQDQGGGLEQFF.

The genes are TRBV5-6 and TRBJ2-1, with unresolved D. This CDR3 is built from 10 residues. V lost 2 bases and J lost 6, with 0 bases in between. Germline V gives CDR1 SGHDT, CDR2 YYEEEE. The chain's CDR3 is CASSFNEQFF. The DNA for the CDR3 is TGTGCCAGCAGCTTCAATGAGCAGTTCTTC.

V is TRBV6-6 and J is TRBJ2-4; either TRBD1 or TRBD2 may fit D (5 bases each). The germline gives CDR1 MNHNY, CDR2 SVGAGI (reference sequence). V shed 6 bases and J shed 1 base, with 13 bases lying between them. The CDR3 spans 15 residues. Here the CDR3 DNA reads TGTGCCAGCAGCACAACCGGGACGGCCAAAAACATTCAGTACTTC. Its translation is CASSTTGTAKNIQYF.

There are a few counts of this clone. The gene calls are TRBV28 and TRBJ1-2; D is undetermined. The CDR3 consists of 13 residues. V lost 6 bases and J lost 2, with 10 bases in between. CDR1 is MDHEN, CDR2 SYDVKM, per germline. This chain's CDR3 is CASSLMGNYGYTF. CDR3 nucleotide sequence: TGTGCCAGCAGCCTCATGGGCAACTATGGCTACACCTTC.

This clone appeared a few times. This chain uses TRBV2 with TRBJ1-4; D gene unclear. This CDR3 is 15 amino acids long. Trimming left V 11 bases short and J 0 bases short, with 16 bases between. Germline lookup yields CDR1 SNHLY and CDR2 FYNNEI. The CDR3: CAGGIEYATNEKLFF. The CDR3 bases are TGTGCCGGAGGCATTGAATACGCAACTAATGAAAAACTGTTTTTT. Full variable domain (outside the CDR3, taken from reference TRBV2 and TRBJ1-4): EPEVTQTPSHQVTQMGQEVILRCVPISNHLYFYWYRQILGQKVEFLVSFYNNEISEKSEIFDDQFSVERPDGSNFTLKIRSTKLEDSAMYFCAGGIEYATNEKLFFGSGTQLSVL.

The chain is built from TRBV5-1 and TRBJ1-2; maybe TRBD1 (6 bases). Trimming took 0 bases from V and 5 from J, leaving 14 bases between them. Per germline, CDR1 SGHRS and CDR2 YFSETQ. This CDR3 comprises 15 residues. The CDR3 DNA is TGCGCCAGCAGCTTGGCTCTAGGGGGTCAGTATGGCTACACCTTC. Its protein is CASSLALGGQYGYTF.

This sequence joins TRBV5-1 and TRBJ1-1, with D unclear. CDR3 length equals 14 residues. V was clipped by 1 base and J by 2 bases, with 9 bases between them. Germline V gene lookup returns CDR1 SGHRS and CDR2 YFSETQ. CDR3: CASSLNYENTEAFF. In nucleotides, the CDR3 is TGCGCCAGCAGCTTGAATTATGAAAACACTGAAGCTTTCTTT.

The chain has TRBV7-8 and TRBJ1-1, with 8 bases fitting TRBD1. The germline V gene has CDR1 SGHVS and CDR2 FQNEAQ. The CDR3 extends over 17 amino acids. Germline trimming cut 5 bases from V and 2 bases from J; bases unmatched to any gene: 13. This CDR3 reads CASSRLITGQGNTEAFF. In DNA, the CDR3 is TGTGCCAGCAGCCGGCTGATAACCGGACAGGGAAACACTGAAGCTTTCTTT. The complete variable domain, with remaining parts taken from reference TRBV7-8 and TRBJ1-1, reads GAGVSQSPRYKVAKRGQDVALRCDPISGHVSLFWYQQALGQGPEFLTYFQNEAQLDKSGLPSDRFFAERPEGSVSTLKIQRTQQEDSAVYLCASSRLITGQGNTEAFFGQGTRLTVV.

J is TRBJ1-1 and V is TRBV6-4; D call uncertain. V lost 6 bases, J lost 4 bases, and 15 bases lay in between. The CDR3 has 14 amino acids. Germline V gene lookup returns CDR1 MRHNA and CDR2 SNTAGT. The CDR3 region is CASRKTGKATEAFF. CDR3 in DNA: TGTGCCAGCAGAAAGACCGGGAAAGCCACTGAAGCTTTCTTT.

Regarding this clone: At one end, the junction sequence differs from germline, possibly due to a read error. Written as DNA, the CDR3 is TGCAGCGGTGAAAACGGGACAGGGTACGGTGGCTACACCTTC. It is translated as CSGENGTGYGGYTF. This chain uses TRBV29-1 with TRBJ1-2; 9 nucleotides line up with TRBD1. The germline CDR1 and CDR2 sequences are SQVTM and ANQGSEA. The CDR3 is 14 residues long.

This clone was detected once. The V and J genes are TRBV18 and TRBJ2-3, with D possibly being TRBD1 or TRBD2 (5 bases each). Germline CDR1 reads KGHSH; CDR2 reads LQKENI. CDR3 length equals 14 residues. The germline V and J ends were trimmed by 3 bases and 9 bases, with 16 bases remaining between them. The CDR3 nucleotides read TGTGCCAGCTCACCCCCCGGGGCCCCTGTAACGCAGTATTTT. It yields the protein CASSPPGAPVTQYF.

The CDR3 sequence: CASSPPEGRHNEQFF. CDR3 bases: TGTGCCAGCAGCCCTCCGGAAGGGAGGCACAATGAGCAGTTCTTC. V usage is TRBV11-3 and J usage is TRBJ2-1, with D possibly being TRBD2 (6 bases). The CDR3 sequence is 15 residues long. Germline CDR1 is SGHNT and CDR2 is YENEEA. V was shortened by 5 bases and J by 5 bases, with 16 bases between the two germline ends.

The chain couples TRBV19 to TRBJ1-2; D remains ambiguous. CDR3 length: 13 amino acids. Per germline, CDR1 LNHDA and CDR2 SQIVND (reference sequence). Trimming pared 10 bases from V and 1 base from J, leaving 13 bases between. The CDR3 region has the DNA TGTGCCAATAACCGGAACAGTAACTATGGCTACACCTTC. Amino acid sequence: CANNRNSNYGYTF. The entire variable domain, with the rest obtained from reference TRBV19 and TRBJ1-2, is as follows: DGGITQSPKYLFRKEGQNVTLSCEQNLNHDAMYWYRQDPGQGLRLIYYSQIVNDFQKGDIAEGYSVSREKKESFPLTVTSAQKNPTAFYLCANNRNSNYGYTFGSGTRLTVV.

This clone was recorded only once. The rearrangement uses TRBV2 and TRBJ2-6; 11 nucleotides line up with TRBD1. This CDR3 spans 16 amino acids. V shed 9 bases, J shed 0 bases, and the junction held 4 bases outside the gene matches. Germline CDR1 is SNHLY and CDR2 is FYNNEI. Written as DNA, the CDR3 is TGTGCCAGAGACGGGACAGGGGGCTCTGGGGCCAACGTCCTGACTTTC. Translation gives CARDGTGGSGANVLTF. Full variable domain (remainder filled in from reference TRBV2 and TRBJ2-6): EPEVTQTPSHQVTQMGQEVILRCVPISNHLYFYWYRQILGQKVEFLVSFYNNEISEKSEIFDDQFSVERPDGSNFTLKIRSTKLEDSAMYFCARDGTGGSGANVLTFGAGSRLTVL.